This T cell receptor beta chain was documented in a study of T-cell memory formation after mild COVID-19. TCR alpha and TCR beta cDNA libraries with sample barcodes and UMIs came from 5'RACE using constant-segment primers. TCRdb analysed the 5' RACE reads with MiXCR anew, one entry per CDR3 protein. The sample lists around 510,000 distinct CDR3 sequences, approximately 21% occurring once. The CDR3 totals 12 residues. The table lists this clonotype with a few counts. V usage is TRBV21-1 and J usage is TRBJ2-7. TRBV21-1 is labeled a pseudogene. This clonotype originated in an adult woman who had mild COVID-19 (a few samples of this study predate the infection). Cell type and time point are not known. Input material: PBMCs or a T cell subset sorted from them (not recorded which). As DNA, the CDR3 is TGTGCCAGCACCGAAAGGTCCTACGAGCAGTACTTC. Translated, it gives CASTERSYEQYF.